The 15 T cell receptor beta chains listed next were all sequenced from one sample in a study of vaccination and CD4 T cells after COVID-19 (dated by TCRdb to between 2022 and 2023). No antigen is known for these receptors. The treatment or condition label on this specimen signifies: approximately 11-day PBMC culture with coronavirus spike peptide pools or control peptides (ViraFEST assay). Library prep was done by PCR. Sequenced using an Illumina iSeq 100. At the Johns Hopkins FTIC core, DNA from the cultured CD4+ T cells underwent TCR sequencing with the Oncomine TCR Beta short-read assay. The raw public data were reprocessed by TCRdb itself: fastp quality trimming at Q25, MiXCR clonotype calling, in-frame beta chains only. Each entry merges the rows of one CDR3 protein and shows their most common DNA and genes. This sample is represented by about 15,000 distinct CDR3 sequences; under 65% of them were singletons. Of the sample, about an eighth is held by the ten largest clones.

The sequencing sample was made of CD4+ T cells from blood, cultured in vitro. Source of these receptors: a human donor who had recovered from COVID-19.

V is TRBV5-1 and J is TRBJ1-2, with TRBD1 identical over 7 bases. CDR1 and CDR2 from the germline V gene are SGHRS and YFSETQ. This CDR3 is built from 15 residues. The J segment lost 7 bases and the V segment lost 0 bases, leaving 9 bases of the junction unmatched. CDR3 in DNA: TGCGCCAGCAGCTTGGAGGGACAGACATCCGTTGGCTACACCTTC. It codes for CASSLEGQTSVGYTF.

This chain connects TRBV11-3 to TRBJ2-2; either TRBD1 or TRBD2 may fit D (5 bases each). In germline, CDR1 is SGHNT, CDR2 YENEEA. The CDR3 has 11 amino acids. V dropped 10 bases and J dropped 7 bases, with 10 bases sitting between them. The CDR3 bases are TGTGCCACCGAGAGGGGCGGGGAGCTGTTTTTT. Its protein is CATERGGELFF.

For the CDR3, the DNA is TGCGCCAGCAGCTTGGAGGCCGGGGTCTATGGCTACACCTTC. Its protein is CASSLEAGVYGYTF. V usage is TRBV5-1 and J usage is TRBJ1-2; D unresolved. The CDR3 spans 14 residues. Germline V gene data show CDR1 as SGHRS and CDR2 as YFSETQ. Trimming cost V 0 bases and J 4 bases, with 10 bases left between them.

This clonotype was seen only a few times. The chain has TRBV6-5 and TRBJ1-2; D may be TRBD1 (6 bases). V lost 1 base and J lost 3, with 15 bases in between. CDR1 is MNHEY and CDR2 is SVGAGI in the germline V gene. The CDR3 totals 16 residues. For the CDR3, the DNA is TGTGCCAGCAGTTACTGGTCGTCGACAGGTGACTATGGCTACACCTTC. Amino acids: CASSYWSSTGDYGYTF.

The chain employs TRBV20-1 and TRBJ1-3; D is possibly TRBD1 (6 bases). Germline V gives CDR1 DFQATT, CDR2 SNEGSKA (reference sequence). This CDR3 has 13 amino acids. V lost 7 bases, J lost 4 bases, and 14 bases lay in between. The chain's CDR3 is CSVRGLGGNTIYF. The CDR3 DNA reads TGCAGTGTCCGGGGGCTAGGAGGAAACACCATATATTTT.

This clonotype appeared a few times. The rearrangement uses TRBV7-2 and TRBJ2-7, with 7 bases matching TRBD2. From germline, CDR1 is SGHTA and CDR2 FQGNSA. The trim removed 0 bases at V and 7 bases at J, leaving 3 bases unmatched. This CDR3 spans 13 amino acids. CDR3 sequence: CASSLALAEEQYF. CDR3 nucleotide sequence: TGTGCCAGCAGCTTAGCCCTAGCGGAGGAGCAGTACTTC.

CDR3 protein: CASSYPPHHTEAFF. CDR3 sequence (DNA): TGTGCCAGCAGTTATCCTCCCCATCACACTGAAGCTTTCTTT. The chain couples TRBV11-3 to TRBJ1-1; D is unresolved. CDR1 and CDR2 (germline): SGHNT, YENEEA. With 6 bases removed from V and 3 bases from J, the gap between germline ends came to 14 bases. This CDR3 is built from 14 residues. Full variable domain (rest looked up from reference TRBV11-3 and TRBJ1-1): EAGVVQSPRYKIIEKKQPVAFWCNPISGHNTLYWYLQNLGQGPELLIRYENEEAVDDSQLPKDRFSAERLKGVDSTLKIQPAELGDSAVYLCASSYPPHHTEAFFGQGTRLTVV.

The chain uses TRBV7-3 and TRBJ2-3, with 14 bases aligning to TRBD2. The CDR3 spans 16 residues. Germline CDR1 reads SGHTA; CDR2 reads FQGTGA. V trimming: 5 bases; J trimming: 4 bases; junction bases outside the gene matches: 5. The CDR3 sequence: CASSRGTSGSADTQYF. The CDR3 bases are TGTGCCAGCAGCCGAGGGACTAGCGGGAGCGCAGATACGCAGTATTTT.

CDR3 amino acids: CASTSGNTGELFF. In DNA form, the CDR3 reads TGTGCCAGCACTAGCGGGAACACCGGGGAGCTGTTTTTT. This chain connects TRBV7-9 to TRBJ2-2; 7 bases are shared with TRBD2. The CDR3 is made up of 13 amino acids. After removal of 7 bases from V and 1 base from J, the junction contained 0 bases not matched to a gene. Per germline, CDR1 SEHNR and CDR2 FQNEAQ (reference sequence).

This clonotype was counted a few times. V is TRBV7-8 and J is TRBJ2-5, with D uncertain. Germline CDR1 SGHVS, CDR2 FQNEAQ. The V gene lost 2 bases and the J gene lost 4 bases, with 2 bases spanning the gap. This CDR3 is 11 amino acids long. In DNA, the CDR3 is TGTGCCAGCAGCTTATCAGAGACCCAGTACTTC. Its translation is CASSLSETQYF.

The rearrangement uses TRBV7-2 and TRBJ2-5; the D gene is possibly TRBD1 (6 bases). The V gene's germline CDR1 is SGHTA and CDR2 FQGNSA. This CDR3 has 14 amino acids. Between the trimmed V and J ends, which lost 4 bases and 5 bases, there was a span of 14 bases. The CDR3 DNA reads as TGTGCCAGCAGCTCTACAGGGTATTCGGAGACCCAGTACTTC. Its protein is CASSSTGYSETQYF.

This clonotype was picked up one time. This chain links TRBV21-1 with TRBJ2-7; TRBD1 was called by the table and not checked on the DNA. TRBV21-1 is shown as a pseudogene. The CDR3 spans 15 residues. In DNA, the CDR3 is TGTGCCAGCAGCAAATGGACAGGGGAAAAGTACGAGCAGTACTTC. Its protein product is CASSKWTGEKYEQYF.

Written as DNA, the CDR3 is TGTGCCAGCGGGGAGGGGGCCAATTCACCCCTCCACTTT. Translated, it gives CASGEGANSPLHF. This chain uses TRBV6-1 with TRBJ1-6; 7 positions agree with TRBD1. Unmatched junction bases numbered 5, after V lost 8 bases and J lost 7 bases. Germline V gene lookup returns CDR1 MNHNS and CDR2 SASEGT. This CDR3 contains 13 residues.

The chain couples TRBV6-5 to TRBJ1-1; D is possibly TRBD1 (6 bases). The germline V and J ends were trimmed by 4 bases and 5 bases, with 14 bases remaining between them. The germline V gene encodes CDR1 MNHEY and CDR2 SVGAGI. This CDR3 region has 14 residues. The CDR3 loop reads CASSWPGGRTEAFF. The CDR3 nucleotides are TGTGCCAGCAGTTGGCCGGGGGGGCGGACTGAAGCTTTCTTT.

This chain links TRBV7-2 with TRBJ1-2, with 9 bases aligning to TRBD1. Trimming at V came to 5 bases and at J to 5 bases, leaving 15 bases not matched to a gene. Germline V gives CDR1 SGHTA, CDR2 FQGNSA. The CDR3 is 17 residues long. The CDR3 region is CASSATRDRVGAYGYTF. DNA of the CDR3: TGTGCCAGCAGCGCAACCCGGGACAGGGTGGGGGCATATGGCTACACCTTC.